The source of this T cell receptor beta chain is a study of shared clonotypes between healthy human individuals. Naive CD8 cells lacked CD45RO and underwent positive selection for CCR7, leaving out terminally differentiated effector memory CD45RA+ cells. Trimming stripped 0 bases from V and 2 bases from J, with 12 bases between. The germline V gene encodes CDR1 SGHRS and CDR2 YFSETQ. The CDR3 contains 15 residues. Assay used: immunoSEQ multiplex PCR; TCRdb lists only in-frame clones, some missing. Of about 2,200,000 clones in the sample, about 92% are singletons; the top ten hold more than 1.5%. The sequenced sample consisted of naive CD8+ T cells from PBMCs. The rearrangement links TRBV5-1 to TRBJ2-7, with D perhaps TRBD1 (6 bases). This clonotype was obtained from a man in his late teens or twenties in good health. Some clones in this sample may be carry-over from other donors' samples. In DNA form, the CDR3 reads TGCGCCAGCAGCTTGGCTAGGACAGTAGCCTACGAGCAGTACTTC. It yields the protein CASSLARTVAYEQYF. Full variable domain (remainder filled in from reference TRBV5-1 and TRBJ2-7): KAGVTQTPRYLIKTRGQQVTLSCSPISGHRSVSWYQQTPGQGLQFLFEYFSETQRNKGNFPGRFSGRQFSNSRSEMNVSTLELGDSALYLCASSLARTVAYEQYFGPGTRLTVT.